This T cell receptor beta chain came from a study of human T cells and chemical hapten exposure (dated by TCRdb to about 2021). For context, the study as a whole: For sensitization, 2% DPC in acetone was applied to a 2 cm by 2 cm area of upper inner arm skin. Patients additionally received weekly therapeutic DPC doses to the scalp throughout the approximately 22-week study period. Patch testing on the upper back used Finn chambers containing 0.01% DPC, with scoring done after 6 days according to International Contact Dermatitis Research Group standards. Alopecia areata with under or over 50% scalp involvement, alopecia totalis and alopecia universalis were represented in the patient cohort, which was mostly female. Libraries were pooled for sequencing, and per-sample TCR yields varied mainly because of small differences in library volumes within the pool. Peripheral blood TCR repertoire changes were tracked in vivo in alopecia patients during primary and secondary sensitization to the hapten diphenylcyclopropenone (DPC). Blood samples were taken from patients before sensitization (week 0) and then at 2, 6 and about 24 weeks after DPC sensitization. About 27 alopecia patients gave blood for TCR sequencing at one to four time points (pre-sensitization, 2, 6 and 24 weeks).

Results the study describes overall, beyond this receptor: Patch test score correlated positively with the number of PT1 expanded TCRs, reaching significance at thresholds 8, 16 and 32 but not at 4. After repeated subsampling, the strength of the expansion versus patch-test correlation and the threshold at which it became significant changed. DPC sensitization did not change how many TCRs were above 1 in 1000 frequency, and no evidence was found of alterations in global repertoire structure. Expanded TCRs formed significantly more large CDR3 similarity clusters than pre-sensitization or healthy control sets, consistent with antigen-driven responses. All patients had alopecia, a presumed autoimmune disease, so their immune response might differ from that of healthy individuals.

V was cut back by 0 bases and J by 10 bases, leaving a gap of 7 bases between them. The CDR3 numbers 12 residues from cysteine through phenylalanine. The DNA shown is the 36-base CDR3, in frame from base 1. CDR1 and CDR2 (SGHVS, FNYEAQ) derive from the germline V gene. In the case of this clonotype: Its antigen has not been determined. Base-call qualities are not available, and no considerably larger clone is one nucleotide away.

According to the study, the label for this sample's time point signals: patch test 1, 2 weeks after DPC sensitization. The treatment or condition label for this specimen denotes: therapeutic diphenylcyclopropenone sensitization with weekly scalp DPC. Blood at each patch-test visit was drawn before the patch test was applied. Patients were considered eligible if aged 18 to 70, diagnosed with alopecia and deemed suitable for DPC therapy, and patients were excluded if pregnant. Total RNA was extracted from unfractionated whole blood collected in Tempus Blood RNA tubes. Receptor amplification or capture employed RACE. Instrument on record: NextSeq 500. During library preparation, unique molecular identifiers were attached to individual cDNA molecules so that TCRs could be counted in a quantitative, reproducible way. Each blood RNA sample was used to sequence both TCR alpha and TCR beta chains. On the study's bioinformatics: Samples had a median of 95,638 TCRs, with a range from 23,224 to 690,600. V, J and CDR3 annotation of the TCR reads was performed with the Decombinator software suite. Every sample was subsampled to the same number of TCRs (28,000) for the PS versus PT1 abundance plots. TCRs were defined as expanded if absent before sensitization and observed at least eight times at the 2-week time point. TCRdb took the public reads, trimmed them with fastp at Q25, ran MiXCR for clone calling and kept in-frame beta chains. Every entry covers one CDR3 protein and lists the most common genes and DNA from its rows. The V and J calls, along with clone size, are taken from TCRdb and not from the paper's own processing. In all, the sample holds roughly 160,000 distinct CDR3 sequences, and 14% of those were seen once. The ten largest clones add up to about 1.7% of the sample.

Sequencing was performed on whole blood, taken in connection with sensitization to the hapten diphenylcyclopropenone (DPC). This sequence uses TRBV7-6 and TRBJ2-1; a tentative D call is TRBD1 (5 bases match). The TCR was taken from a woman between 25 and 40 years old with alopecia areata. Some clones in this sample may be carry-over from other donors' samples. The CDR3 has the sequence CASSLAGPEQFF. The nucleotides read TGTGCCAGCAGCTTAGCGGGGCCCGAGCAGTTCTTC.